This T cell receptor beta chain originates from a study of neurological immune-mediated disorders. Overall study results and limits: None of the CDR3 amino acid sequences of expanded clones recurred across subjects, suggesting private repertoires in all groups.

cDNA synthesis was performed by 5'RACE with 10-nucleotide random UMIs. TCRdb itself ran the 5' RACE reads through MiXCR, one entry per CDR3 protein. The sample consists of 40,000 to 55,000 distinct CDR3 sequences, over 5.5% of them appearing once. In this sample, this clonotype turned up many times. Its antigen is still unknown. The CDR3 is made up of 15 amino acids. CDR1 and CDR2 from the germline V gene are SGHRS and YFSETQ. V lost 0 bases and J 4 bases, leaving 12 bases between the germline ends. Source material: CD4+ T cells from blood. The chain recombines TRBV5-1 with TRBJ2-3, with D maybe TRBD1 (5 bases). The TCR sequence derives from a woman between 18 and 29 years old with multiple sclerosis. The CDR3 DNA reads TGCGCCAGCAGCTTGGAGGGGTTTCGGGCAGATACGCAGTATTTT. It yields the protein CASSLEGFRADTQYF.